One and the same sample provided the 26 T cell receptor beta chains below, sequenced in a study of blood T cell repertoires in COVID-19. Assay: immunoSEQ multiplex PCR; the TCRdb copy retains only in-frame clones and omits some. Of approximately 76,000 clones in the sample, about 88% are singletons; the top ten hold around 40%. The sequencing sample was made of peripheral blood. Source of these receptors: a human donor in a cohort sampled during active COVID-19.

The CDR3 DNA is TGTGCCAGCTCACCAAGACTAGCGGGTGACAATGAGCAGTTCTTC. This gives the protein CASSPRLAGDNEQFF. The genes are TRBV18 and TRBJ2-1, with 10 bases matching TRBD2. The CDR3 spans 15 residues. V was clipped by 2 bases and J by 5 bases; unmatched bases: 3. Germline CDR1 and CDR2: KGHSH and LQKENI.

This chain joins TRBV10-2 and TRBJ2-1, with 10 bases fitting TRBD1. The germline gives CDR1 WSHSY, CDR2 SAAADI. This CDR3 has 19 residues. The junction had 11 bases not matched to a gene; V was cut back by 3 bases and J by 0 bases. The CDR3 region is CASSDWGQGKTSSYNEQFF. Written as DNA, the CDR3 is TGCGCCAGCAGTGATTGGGGACAGGGGAAAACGAGCTCCTACAATGAGCAGTTCTTC.

The J gene is TRBJ2-2, the V gene TRBV7-3, with 7 bases identical to TRBD2. This CDR3 has 16 amino acids. V dropped 2 bases and J dropped 4; count of bases not matched to a gene: 7. Germline CDR1 and CDR2: SGHTA and FQGTGA. DNA for the CDR3: TGTGCCAGCAGCTTACGGGCTAGCGGACCCACCGGGGAGCTGTTTTTT. This encodes CASSLRASGPTGELFF.

V usage is TRBV18 and J usage is TRBJ1-5; D not resolved. CDR1 and CDR2 from the germline V gene are KGHSH and LQKENI. V was trimmed by 2 bases and J by 4 bases, leaving 12 bases between them. This CDR3 spans 15 amino acids. The CDR3 nucleotides read TGTGCCAGCTCACCAGCCAGAAATCAGAATCAGCCCCAGCATTTT. This encodes CASSPARNQNQPQHF. Full variable domain (rest looked up from reference TRBV18 and TRBJ1-5): NAGVMQNPRHLVRRRGQEARLRCSPMKGHSHVYWYRQLPEEGLKFMVYLQKENIIDESGMPKERFSAEFPKEGPSILRIQQVVRGDSAAYFCASSPARNQNQPQHFGDGTRLSIL.

The chain employs TRBV3-1 (or the pseudogene TRBV3-2) and TRBJ2-7; TRBD1 aligns across 11 bases. Germline values: CDR1 LGHDT, CDR2 YNNKEL (reference sequence). With 4 bases clipped from V and 4 bases from J, the junction kept 9 bases outside the gene matches. This CDR3 has 16 amino acids. The CDR3 loop is CASSLRWTGGAYEQYF. Here the CDR3 DNA reads TGTGCCAGCAGCCTAAGATGGACAGGGGGCGCTTACGAGCAGTACTTC.

The chain couples TRBV15 to TRBJ1-4, with a tentative D call TRBD1 (5 bases). V lost 1 base to trimming and J lost 5 bases, with 11 bases between them. The germline CDR1 and CDR2 sequences are LNHNV and YYDKDF (reference sequence). CDR3 length equals 15 residues. Here the CDR3 reads CATSRGDSSNEKLFF. The CDR3 DNA sequence: TGTGCCACCAGCAGAGGGGACTCCTCCAATGAAAAACTGTTTTTT.

V and J are TRBV11-1 and TRBJ2-5, with TRBD1 matching 7 bases. J was trimmed by 0 bases and V by 1 base; bases with no gene match: 5. Germline assignment: CDR1 SGHAT and CDR2 FQDESV (reference sequence). The CDR3 runs to 16 residues. For the CDR3, the DNA is TGTGCCAGCAGCTTAGGGACAGGATACAACCAAGAGACCCAGTACTTC. Translating it yields CASSLGTGYNQETQYF. The full variable domain, in which reference TRBV11-1 and TRBJ2-5 provide the parts outside the CDR3, is EAEVAQSPRYKITEKSQAVAFWCDPISGHATLYWYRQILGQGPELLVQFQDESVVDDSQLPKDRFSAERLKGVDSTLKIQPAELGDSAMYLCASSLGTGYNQETQYFGPGTRLLVL.

This chain uses TRBV30 with TRBJ1-3, with TRBD1 matching over 7 bases. Looked up from germline, CDR1 is GTSNPN and CDR2 is SVGIG (reference sequence). The V gene end was trimmed by 0 bases and the J gene end by 0 bases; junction bases not matched to a gene: 8. The CDR3 has 17 amino acids. CDR3 bases: TGTGCCTGGAGTGTAGGGACAGACCATCTCTCTGGAAACACCATATATTTT. This sequence encodes CAWSVGTDHLSGNTIYF.

This chain connects TRBV2 to TRBJ1-4; maybe TRBD1 (5 bases). Trimming took 2 bases from V and 8 from J, leaving 12 bases between them. This CDR3 has 14 amino acids. Germline CDR1 is SNHLY and CDR2 is FYNNEI. CDR3 DNA: TGTGCCAGCAGTGAATACGGGGGAGGCGAAAAACTGTTTTTT. Translating it yields CASSEYGGGEKLFF.

The chain employs TRBV21-1 and TRBJ2-4; no DNA check was done on the table's D call, TRBD1. TRBV21-1 is described as a pseudogene. The CDR3 contains 13 residues. DNA for the CDR3: TGTGCCAGCCTCGGGGACAGGGGAAACATTCAGTACTTC. Translated, it gives CASLGDRGNIQYF.

This sequence joins TRBV2 and TRBJ1-1; D is undetermined. The CDR3 contains 11 residues. With 11 bases removed from V and 2 bases from J, the gap between germline ends came to 9 bases. Germline CDR1 reads SNHLY; CDR2 reads FYNNEI. The CDR3 DNA reads TGTGCCGGAACTATAAACACTGAAGCTTTCTTT. This sequence encodes CAGTINTEAFF.

V usage is TRBV18 and J usage is TRBJ2-1, with TRBD1 matching over 11 bases. Germline values: CDR1 KGHSH, CDR2 LQKENI. The CDR3 runs 14 residues. After removal of 3 bases from V and 5 bases from J, the junction contained 0 bases not matched to a gene. This chain's CDR3 is CASSPGQGDNEQFF. CDR3 DNA sequence: TGTGCCAGCTCACCGGGACAGGGGGACAATGAGCAGTTCTTC.

The CDR3 sequence: CASSTRSTNEKLFF. CDR3 nucleotides: TGTGCCAGTAGTACTCGGTCAACTAATGAAAAACTGTTTTTT. The V gene is TRBV19, the J gene TRBJ1-4, with no clear D. With 4 bases removed from V and 0 bases from J, the gap between germline ends came to 6 bases. This CDR3 is 14 amino acids long. Germline V gives CDR1 LNHDA, CDR2 SQIVND (reference sequence).

This clone was counted only a few times. The rearrangement joins TRBV27 to TRBJ1-1; D remains unclear. Germline CDR1 is MNHEY and CDR2 is SMNVEV (reference sequence). V was trimmed by 2 bases and J by 3 bases, leaving 7 bases between them. The CDR3 length is 13 residues. The DNA for the CDR3 is TGTGCCAGCAGTTTAGGAGTTTACACTGAAGCTTTCTTT. The encoded protein is CASSLGVYTEAFF.

The chain joins TRBV7-2 to TRBJ2-2; TRBD1 aligns across 8 bases. Germline trimming cut 6 bases from V and 1 base from J; bases unmatched to any gene: 4. The CDR3 is made up of 15 amino acids. CDR1 and CDR2 (germline): SGHTA, FQGNSA. The DNA of the CDR3 is TGTGCCAGCAGGCCAGGGGGCTTGAACACCGGGGAGCTGTTTTTT. Translated: CASRPGGLNTGELFF.

The V gene is TRBV5-6, the J gene TRBJ1-4, with TRBD1 matching over 7 bases. Looked up from germline, CDR1 is SGHDT and CDR2 is YYEEEE. The CDR3 is made up of 17 amino acids. The V and J ends lost 0 bases and 10 bases, in that order; junction bases with no gene match: 15. The CDR3 bases are TGTGCCAGCAGCTTGGAGGGACAGACCATAATCGATGGAAAACTGTTTTTT. It encodes CASSLEGQTIIDGKLFF.

The chain recombines TRBV2 with TRBJ2-7, with TRBD2 identical over 7 bases. The V gene's germline CDR1 is SNHLY and CDR2 FYNNEI. With V trimmed by 7 bases and J by 4 bases, 13 bases remained unmatched. The CDR3 has 15 amino acids. The CDR3, as DNA: TGTGCCAGCATTGGTCTGGTAGCGGGCCGATACGAGCAGTACTTC. It codes for CASIGLVAGRYEQYF.

The V and J genes are TRBV18 and TRBJ2-1; 13 nucleotides line up with TRBD2. The CDR3 length is 18 residues. V trimming: 8 bases; J trimming: 5 bases; junction bases outside the gene matches: 15. Per the germline V gene, CDR1 is KGHSH and CDR2 is LQKENI. CDR3 region: CASGGTSGTRRRDNEQFF. The CDR3, as DNA: TGTGCCAGCGGAGGGACTAGCGGGACCAGGCGTCGGGACAATGAGCAGTTCTTC. Complete variable domain (other parts from reference TRBV18 and TRBJ2-1): NAGVMQNPRHLVRRRGQEARLRCSPMKGHSHVYWYRQLPEEGLKFMVYLQKENIIDESGMPKERFSAEFPKEGPSILRIQQVVRGDSAAYFCASGGTSGTRRRDNEQFFGPGTRLTVL.

V and J are TRBV16 and TRBJ1-2; 10 bases are a match to TRBD1. Per germline, CDR1 KGHSY and CDR2 FQNENV. The J segment lost 8 bases and the V segment lost 2 bases, leaving 8 bases of the junction unmatched. There are 15 residues in the CDR3. The CDR3 nucleotides read TGTGCCAGCAGCCAAGAGGGACAGGGGAATTTGGGCTACACCTTC. It encodes CASSQEGQGNLGYTF.

The table lists this clone with a count of one. The rearrangement links TRBV18 to TRBJ1-2; 11 positions match TRBD1. The CDR3 is 14 amino acids. Germline V gene data show CDR1 as KGHSH and CDR2 as LQKENI. V was pared by 6 bases and J by 2 bases, with 2 bases of the junction left unmatched. The CDR3 nucleotides read TGTGCCAGCTCGGGACAGGGGGTAAACTATGGCTACACCTTC. It yields the protein CASSGQGVNYGYTF.

Concerning this clone: The same CDR3 can be traced to other DNA sequences in this sample. The chain has TRBV3-1 (or the pseudogene TRBV3-2) and TRBJ2-7; D is uncertain. Trimming stripped 1 base from V and 3 bases from J, with 4 bases between. Germline V CDR1 and CDR2: LGHDT, YNNKEL (reference sequence). This CDR3 is built from 12 residues. The CDR3 bases are TGTGCCAGCAGCCAAGCGGGCTACGAGCAGTACTTC. This gives the protein CASSQAGYEQYF.

The gene calls are TRBV25-1 and TRBJ2-5; 15 bases are shared with TRBD2. This CDR3 comprises 17 residues. Per germline, CDR1 MGHDK and CDR2 SYGVNS. The J segment lost 5 bases and the V segment lost 1 base, leaving 5 bases of the junction unmatched. The CDR3 DNA follows: TGTGCCAGCAGTGAATCCAAAGGACTAGCGGGGGGGGAGACCCAGTACTTC. Translated, it gives CASSESKGLAGGETQYF.

DNA for the CDR3: TGTGCCAGCAGTTTAGGACAGGATGGCTACACCTTC. The encoded protein is CASSLGQDGYTF. The chain is built from TRBV12-3 or TRBV12-4 and TRBJ1-2; possible D gene TRBD1, 6 bases. The CDR3 contains 12 residues. Trimming removed 1 base at V and 6 bases at J, with 6 bases between.

The V gene is TRBV28, the J gene TRBJ2-2, with 8 nucleotides matching TRBD1. The CDR3 contains 17 residues. The trim removed 5 bases at V and 7 bases at J, leaving 15 bases unmatched. Germline loops: CDR1 MDHEN, CDR2 SYDVKM. CDR3 in DNA: TGTGCCAGCAGTCCACCGCCCAGGGGGCGAAACCTCGGGGAGCTGTTTTTT. The encoded protein is CASSPPPRGRNLGELFF.

As to this clone: At one end the junction does not follow the germline gene, possibly because of a read error. Here the CDR3 reads CASSGTTYEQYF. CDR3 nucleotide sequence: TGTGCCAGTAGTGGGACTACCTACGAGCAGTACTTC. This chain links TRBV6-1 with TRBJ2-7, with 7 bases aligning to TRBD2. Germline CDR1 MNHNS, CDR2 SASEGT. The CDR3 extends over 12 amino acids.

The chain combines TRBV7-2 with TRBJ2-7; D remains unclear. The CDR3 totals 16 residues. Trimming cost V 2 bases and J 1 base, with 15 bases left between them. Germline CDR1 reads SGHTA; CDR2 reads FQGNSA. The CDR3 is CASSLSGANPSYEQYF. In nucleotides, the CDR3 is TGTGCCAGCAGCTTAAGTGGAGCGAATCCTTCCTACGAGCAGTACTTC. Full variable domain (rest looked up from reference TRBV7-2 and TRBJ2-7): GAGVSQSPSNKVTEKGKDVELRCDPISGHTALYWYRQSLGQGLEFLIYFQGNSAPDKSGLPSDRFSAERTGGSVSTLTIQRTQQEDSAVYLCASSLSGANPSYEQYFGPGTRLTVT.